What follows are 32 T cell receptor beta chains derived from one specimen sequenced in a study of blood T cell repertoires in COVID-19. TCRdb's copy holds only in-frame clones and misses some; the assay was immunoSEQ multiplex PCR. There are over 130,000 clones in the sample; about nine tenths occur only once, and 9.5% to 12% lies in the top ten. Sequenced input: peripheral blood. All receptors come from a woman older than 75 with acute or convalescent COVID-19.

The chain couples TRBV5-4 to TRBJ1-6; 10 bases match TRBD1. The V and J ends lost 3 bases and 10 bases, in that order; junction bases with no gene match: 4. There are 14 residues in the CDR3. In germline, CDR1 is SGHNT, CDR2 YYREEE (reference sequence). CDR3 nucleotides: TGTGCCAGCAGCTGGACAGGGGGGGAGTCACCCCTCCACTTT. Amino acids: CASSWTGGESPLHF.

The CDR3: CASSLDRGPYNEQFF. The CDR3 DNA reads TGTGCCAGCAGCTTGGACAGGGGCCCCTACAATGAGCAGTTCTTC. The J gene is TRBJ2-1, the V gene TRBV5-4; 7 nucleotides align to TRBD1. The CDR3 is made up of 15 amino acids. V gave up 0 bases and J gave up 2 bases; unmatched junction bases: 2. In germline, CDR1 is SGHNT, CDR2 YYREEE (reference sequence).

The V call is TRBV9, the J call TRBJ2-7; possible D gene TRBD1, 6 bases. Germline V gene sequence: CDR1 SGDLS, CDR2 YYNGEE. The length of the CDR3 is 14 residues. Trimming took 3 bases from V and 5 from J, leaving 15 bases between them. CDR3 nucleotides: TGTGCCAGCAGCGGGGGCCTTACAGGGAACGAGCAGTACTTC. Translation gives CASSGGLTGNEQYF. Together with reference TRBV9 and TRBJ2-7, the CDR3 gives the full variable domain: DSGVTQTPKHLITATGQRVTLRCSPRSGDLSVYWYQQSLDQGLQFLIQYYNGEERAKGNILERFSAQQFPDLHSELNLSSLELGDSALYFCASSGGLTGNEQYFGPGTRLTVT.

The genes are TRBV5-1 and TRBJ1-1; 9 positions agree with TRBD1. The ends lost 4 bases at V and 1 base at J; junction bases unmatched: 5. CDR1 and CDR2 (germline): SGHRS, YFSETQ. CDR3 length: 15 amino acids. The CDR3 loop is CASSPLTGGNTEAFF. CDR3 DNA sequence: TGCGCCAGCAGCCCCTTGACAGGGGGGAACACTGAAGCTTTCTTT.

V gene TRBV19 combines with J gene TRBJ2-3; the match to TRBD2 covers 9 bases. The V and J ends lost 4 bases and 3 bases, in that order; junction bases with no gene match: 5. The germline V gene encodes CDR1 LNHDA and CDR2 SQIVND (reference sequence). The CDR3 length is 15 residues. The CDR3 here is CASSSGGALTDTQYF. CDR3 in DNA: TGTGCCAGTAGTAGCGGGGGGGCACTAACAGATACGCAGTATTTT.

The V call is TRBV19, the J call TRBJ1-2; perhaps TRBD1 as D (5 bases). The CDR3 runs 15 residues. V was trimmed by 7 bases and J by 2 bases, leaving 17 bases between them. Germline V CDR1 and CDR2: LNHDA, SQIVND (reference sequence). This CDR3 is CASTPTRVLNYGYTF. For the CDR3, the DNA is TGTGCCAGTACTCCAACCAGGGTTTTAAACTATGGCTACACCTTC. The variable domain in full, completed from reference TRBV19 and TRBJ1-2, reads DGGITQSPKYLFRKEGQNVTLSCEQNLNHDAMYWYRQDPGQGLRLIYYSQIVNDFQKGDIAEGYSVSREKKESFPLTVTSAQKNPTAFYLCASTPTRVLNYGYTFGSGTRLTVV.

This rearrangement joins TRBV19 to TRBJ1-5, with D perhaps matching TRBD1 (5 bases). The CDR3 consists of 14 residues. Deletions cut 6 bases from V and 3 bases from J, with 12 bases between. The V gene's germline CDR1 is LNHDA and CDR2 SQIVND (reference sequence). CDR3 coding DNA: TGTGCCAGTAGCCTACAGGAGTTCAATCAGCCCCAGCATTTT. Protein product: CASSLQEFNQPQHF. Drawing the rest from reference TRBV19 and TRBJ1-5, the complete variable domain is DGGITQSPKYLFRKEGQNVTLSCEQNLNHDAMYWYRQDPGQGLRLIYYSQIVNDFQKGDIAEGYSVSREKKESFPLTVTSAQKNPTAFYLCASSLQEFNQPQHFGDGTRLSIL.

This rearrangement joins TRBV20-1 to TRBJ1-5, with no clear D. There are 16 residues in the CDR3. Trimming removed 3 bases at V and 0 bases at J, with 15 bases between. Germline lookup yields CDR1 DFQATT and CDR2 SNEGSKA (reference sequence). This chain's CDR3 is CSASNFLGGSNQPQHF. CDR3 sequence (DNA): TGCAGTGCTAGTAACTTTCTAGGTGGTAGCAATCAGCCCCAGCATTTT.

The V gene is TRBV6-5, the J gene TRBJ1-2; D ambiguous. The CDR3 runs 14 residues. Per the germline V gene, CDR1 is MNHEY and CDR2 is SVGAGI. V lost 6 bases and J 0 bases, leaving 11 bases between the germline ends. This CDR3 is CASRPGGTNYGYTF. CDR3 nucleotides: TGTGCCAGCAGGCCGGGAGGGACTAACTATGGCTACACCTTC.

V gene TRBV9 combines with J gene TRBJ2-7, with TRBD1 matching 8 bases. Per germline, CDR1 SGDLS and CDR2 YYNGEE. The CDR3 has 16 residues. The junction had 10 bases not matched to a gene; V was cut back by 2 bases and J by 3 bases. In nucleotides, the CDR3 is TGTGCCAGCAGCGTCTCCGCCCAGGGGGCGGGCTACGAGCAGTACTTC. Its translation is CASSVSAQGAGYEQYF.

This clone was detected only a few times. The rearrangement links TRBV7-9 to TRBJ1-2; 7 bases line up with TRBD1. Per the germline V gene, CDR1 is SEHNR and CDR2 is FQNEAQ (reference sequence). The CDR3 consists of 16 residues. V was clipped by 0 bases and J by 0 bases; unmatched bases: 4. For the CDR3, the DNA is TGTGCCAGCAGCTTAGCGGGGGACAGCGCTAACTATGGCTACACCTTC. Translating it yields CASSLAGDSANYGYTF.

J is TRBJ1-2 and V is TRBV5-6, with D tentatively TRBD1 (5 bases). V was shortened by 2 bases and J by 4 bases, with 12 bases between the two germline ends. CDR3 length: 14 amino acids. The V gene's germline CDR1 is SGHDT and CDR2 YYEEEE. CDR3: CASSFLGEGYGYTF. DNA for the CDR3: TGTGCCAGCAGCTTTCTAGGGGAGGGCTATGGCTACACCTTC.

This rearrangement joins TRBV5-1 to TRBJ1-4, with a weak D call TRBD1 (5 bases). Trimming took off 3 bases at V and 0 bases at J, with 9 bases between the two ends. This CDR3 region has 15 residues. Germline V CDR1 and CDR2: SGHRS, YFSETQ. CDR3 DNA sequence: TGCGCCAGCAGCTCGTCGGGGGCAACTAATGAAAAACTGTTTTTT. Its protein product is CASSSSGATNEKLFF.

This clone has just one count. V gene TRBV3-1 (or the pseudogene TRBV3-2) combines with J gene TRBJ2-2; a weak D match, TRBD2 (5 bases). The CDR3 runs 15 residues. Germline V lookup: CDR1 LGHDT, CDR2 YNNKEL (reference sequence). Trimming pared 1 base from V and 5 bases from J, leaving 11 bases between. CDR3 nucleotide sequence: TGTGCCAGCAGCCAAGGAGGGCTAGGTACCGGGGAGCTGTTTTTT. This sequence encodes CASSQGGLGTGELFF.

The V gene is TRBV12-3 or TRBV12-4, the J gene TRBJ1-1, with D possibly being TRBD1 (6 bases). The CDR3 consists of 13 residues. Trimming shortened V by 7 bases and J by 11 bases, and 20 bases separated the two germline ends. Here the CDR3 DNA reads TGTGCCAGCACCCCCGGGGGGCAGTTTCTCGCTTTCTTT. This encodes CASTPGGQFLAFF.

The V call is TRBV28, the J call TRBJ1-2; tentatively, D is TRBD1 (6 bases). Trimming removed 3 bases at V and 0 bases at J, with 11 bases between. The CDR3 runs 15 residues. The V gene's germline CDR1 is MDHEN and CDR2 SYDVKM. This chain's CDR3 is CASSFVDRSNYGYTF. The CDR3 bases are TGTGCCAGCAGTTTTGTGGACAGATCTAACTATGGCTACACCTTC.

The V gene is TRBV6-6, the J gene TRBJ1-5; D not certain. The CDR3 spans 15 residues. The V end was cut by 5 bases, the J end by 5 bases, with 16 bases between. Germline V gene sequence: CDR1 MNHNY, CDR2 SVGAGI (reference sequence). Here the CDR3 DNA reads TGTGCCAGCAGTCTTACTATGTTCGGGGATCAGCCCCAGCATTTT. Protein: CASSLTMFGDQPQHF.

This clone has a handful of counts. The chain has TRBV2 and TRBJ1-5, with TRBD1 matching 9 bases. Germline V lookup: CDR1 SNHLY, CDR2 FYNNEI. The CDR3 sequence is 14 residues long. Trimming took 2 bases from V and 5 from J; bases not matched to a gene: 1. In DNA form, the CDR3 reads TGTGCCAGCAGTGAACGGACAGGGGATCAGCCCCAGCATTTT. Translating gives CASSERTGDQPQHF.

The chain joins TRBV12-5 to TRBJ2-7; D unclear. Trimming stripped 0 bases from V and 3 bases from J, with 9 bases between. Germline-derived CDR1 and CDR2 are LGHNT and FRNRAP. The CDR3 sequence is 14 residues long. CDR3 amino acids: CASGLVPNSYEQYF. The CDR3 bases are TGTGCTAGTGGTTTGGTACCGAACAGCTACGAGCAGTACTTC. Combining the CDR3 with reference TRBV12-5 and TRBJ2-7 gives the whole variable domain DARVTQTPRHKVTEMGQEVTMRCQPILGHNTVFWYRQTMMQGLELLAYFRNRAPLDDSGMPKDRFSAEMPDATLATLKIQPSEPRDSAVYFCASGLVPNSYEQYFGPGTRLTVT.

In DNA form, the CDR3 reads TGTGCCACCAAAGGAATTCTGGAGTACTATGGCTACACCTTC. This encodes CATKGILEYYGYTF. This chain joins TRBV10-3 and TRBJ1-2; no firm D call. The CDR3 sequence is 14 residues long. Germline values: CDR1 ENHRY, CDR2 SYGVKD. Trimming removed 10 bases from V and 3 bases from J, with 18 bases in between.

The table lists this clone with a few counts. This chain links TRBV5-1 with TRBJ2-7; a weak D match, TRBD1 (6 bases). Germline CDR1 SGHRS, CDR2 YFSETQ. The CDR3 length is 15 residues. The V end lost 3 bases, the J end lost 6 bases, and 19 bases lay between the germline ends. CDR3 amino acids: CASSSVQGPHGEQYF. The CDR3 DNA sequence: TGCGCCAGCAGCTCGGTACAGGGCCCGCATGGCGAGCAGTACTTC.

The rearrangement links TRBV7-9 to TRBJ2-3; 8 positions agree with TRBD2. The CDR3 consists of 17 residues. Per germline, CDR1 SEHNR and CDR2 FQNEAQ (reference sequence). Unmatched junction bases numbered 10, after V lost 5 bases and J lost 0 bases. CDR3 protein: CASSIPQGLVSTDTQYF. CDR3 nucleotide sequence: TGTGCCAGCAGCATCCCCCAGGGACTAGTGAGCACAGATACGCAGTATTTT.

The chain joins TRBV3-1 (or the pseudogene TRBV3-2) to TRBJ2-3; 7 positions match TRBD2. The CDR3 contains 14 residues. Germline CDR1 reads LGHDT; CDR2 reads YNNKEL (reference sequence). Trimming removed 4 bases from V and 2 bases from J; junction bases left unmatched: 3. The CDR3 coding sequence is TGTGCCAGCAGCCCCCGACTAGCCACAGATACGCAGTATTTT. This gives the protein CASSPRLATDTQYF.

This clone was counted once. CDR3 in DNA: TGTGCCTGGAGTGTGAACAGGGCTGAGGGCTACACCTTC. Protein product: CAWSVNRAEGYTF. This rearrangement joins TRBV30 to TRBJ1-2, with TRBD1 as a possible D gene (6 bases). The CDR3 runs to 13 residues. The germline gives CDR1 GTSNPN, CDR2 SVGIG (reference sequence). V was pared by 0 bases and J by 8 bases, with 13 bases between.

This sequence joins TRBV19 and TRBJ1-1, with TRBD1 identical over 8 bases. The V gene end was trimmed by 4 bases and the J gene end by 1 base; junction bases not matched to a gene: 5. The CDR3 spans 15 residues. Germline V gene sequence: CDR1 LNHDA, CDR2 SQIVND (reference sequence). The CDR3 region is CASSTAGTGNTEAFF. The CDR3 DNA sequence: TGTGCCAGTAGTACCGCCGGGACAGGGAACACTGAAGCTTTCTTT.

This chain joins TRBV6-5 and TRBJ2-5; D uncertain. CDR3 length: 13 amino acids. The V end lost 6 bases, the J end lost 7 bases, and 15 bases lay between the germline ends. From germline, CDR1 is MNHEY and CDR2 SVGAGI. CDR3 amino acids: CASSETGFPTQYF. The CDR3 DNA reads TGTGCCAGCAGCGAGACCGGGTTTCCGACCCAGTACTTC.

The chain has TRBV18 and TRBJ2-5; 8 bases are a match to TRBD1. The trim removed 2 bases at V and 5 bases at J, leaving 4 bases unmatched. This CDR3 spans 14 amino acids. CDR1 is KGHSH and CDR2 is LQKENI in the germline V gene. CDR3 loop: CASSPGTGWETQYF. The CDR3 DNA reads as TGTGCCAGCTCACCAGGGACAGGCTGGGAGACCCAGTACTTC.

The chain recombines TRBV19 with TRBJ1-1, with 9 bases aligning to TRBD1. With V trimmed by 5 bases and J by 7 bases, 8 bases remained unmatched. This CDR3 has 14 residues. The V gene's germline CDR1 is LNHDA and CDR2 SQIVND (reference sequence). The CDR3 nucleotides read TGTGCCAGTAGTCCTTGGGGACAGGGACTTGAAGCTTTCTTT. As protein: CASSPWGQGLEAFF. The full variable domain, with the rest looked up from reference TRBV19 and TRBJ1-1, is DGGITQSPKYLFRKEGQNVTLSCEQNLNHDAMYWYRQDPGQGLRLIYYSQIVNDFQKGDIAEGYSVSREKKESFPLTVTSAQKNPTAFYLCASSPWGQGLEAFFGQGTRLTVV.

The V and J genes are TRBV2 and TRBJ1-2; tentative D call: TRBD1 (6 bases). Germline CDR1 is SNHLY and CDR2 is FYNNEI. CDR3 length: 14 amino acids. V was trimmed by 6 bases and J by 6 bases, leaving 17 bases between them. The DNA of the CDR3 is TGTGCCAGCAGGAATGGGGGGGGCGCAGATGGCTACACCTTC. It codes for CASRNGGGADGYTF. The variable domain in full, with the rest retrieved from reference TRBV2 and TRBJ1-2, is EPEVTQTPSHQVTQMGQEVILRCVPISNHLYFYWYRQILGQKVEFLVSFYNNEISEKSEIFDDQFSVERPDGSNFTLKIRSTKLEDSAMYFCASRNGGGADGYTFGSGTRLTVV.

This clone has just one count. This chain connects TRBV7-6 to TRBJ1-1, with a possible D match to TRBD1 (6 bases). Germline CDR1 is SGHVS and CDR2 is FNYEAQ. V was pared by 0 bases and J by 4 bases, with 12 bases between. The CDR3 is 15 residues long. The CDR3 DNA sequence: TGTGCCAGCAGCTTAGCGACAACAGGGATCACTGAAGCTTTCTTT. This gives the protein CASSLATTGITEAFF.

In this sample, this clone turned up once. The chain links TRBV9 to TRBJ2-6; D perhaps matches TRBD2 (6 bases). CDR1 and CDR2 from the germline V gene are SGDLS and YYNGEE. The germline V and J ends were trimmed by 3 bases and 2 bases, with 6 bases remaining between them. The CDR3 totals 14 residues. CDR3 nucleotide sequence: TGTGCCAGCAGCGCGGGGGCTGGGGCCAACGTCCTGACTTTC. This encodes CASSAGAGANVLTF. Using reference TRBV9 and TRBJ2-6 for the parts outside the CDR3, the full variable domain is DSGVTQTPKHLITATGQRVTLRCSPRSGDLSVYWYQQSLDQGLQFLIQYYNGEERAKGNILERFSAQQFPDLHSELNLSSLELGDSALYFCASSAGAGANVLTFGAGSRLTVL.

The CDR3: CAITGRQGEKLFF. CDR3 nucleotides: TGTGCCATCACGGGGAGGCAAGGGGAAAAACTGTTTTTT. The chain recombines TRBV6-1 with TRBJ1-4; no reliable D call. V lost 10 bases and J lost 8, with 17 bases in between. This CDR3 spans 13 amino acids. Germline CDR1 reads MNHNS; CDR2 reads SASEGT.